One sample yielded the 16 T cell receptor beta chains listed below, sequenced in a study of early T cells in non-severe SARS-CoV-2 infection listed by TCRdb under 2021. The receptor library was made with 5' RACE. Sequencing took place on a NextSeq 500. Starting from the raw public reads, TCRdb applied fastp trimming at Q25, assembled clones with MiXCR and retained in-frame beta chains. Each CDR3 protein gets just one entry, which takes the most common genes and DNA from the rows behind it. For this sample there are over 90,000 distinct CDR3 sequences; around 13% appear just once. 6% to 7% of the sample is taken by the ten largest. The source material was whole blood. All receptors come from an adult who was a healthcare worker with PCR-confirmed SARS-CoV-2 infection or an uninfected control (not recorded which).

The J gene is TRBJ1-2, the V gene TRBV6-2 or TRBV6-3, with D perhaps TRBD1 (5 bases). Trimming left V 6 bases short and J 8 bases short, with 16 bases between. Germline V gives CDR1 MNHEY, CDR2 SVGEGT. This CDR3 has 13 amino acids. The CDR3 DNA follows: TGTGCCAGCAGCCCCCAGGGAGGTCGGGGCTACACCTTC. Its protein is CASSPQGGRGYTF.

Only a few counts were recorded for this clonotype. V is TRBV4-2 and J is TRBJ2-7; 7 nucleotides agree with TRBD2. CDR3 length: 14 amino acids. Germline lookup yields CDR1 LGHNA and CDR2 YNFKEQ. The J segment lost 6 bases and the V segment lost 2 bases, leaving 7 bases of the junction unmatched. This CDR3 is CASSQRGGRTEQYF. In DNA form, the CDR3 reads TGTGCCAGCAGCCAACGGGGAGGGAGGACCGAGCAGTACTTC.

The chain carries TRBV20-1 and TRBJ1-2, with TRBD1 matching 9 bases. The germline gives CDR1 DFQATT, CDR2 SNEGSKA (reference sequence). J was trimmed by 2 bases and V by 0 bases; bases with no gene match: 4. The CDR3 runs to 15 residues. CDR3 protein: CSAREMGQGNYGYTF. As DNA, the CDR3 is TGCAGTGCTAGAGAAATGGGACAGGGCAACTATGGCTACACCTTC.

This clonotype has only a few counts. The gene calls are TRBV7-9 and TRBJ1-1, with 7 bases fitting TRBD1. V lost 5 bases to trimming and J lost 6 bases; unmatched junction nucleotides: 3. The CDR3 runs 12 residues. Looked up from germline, CDR1 is SEHNR and CDR2 is FQNEAQ (reference sequence). The CDR3 spells CASSKGGSEAFF. CDR3 DNA: TGTGCCAGCAGCAAAGGGGGCTCTGAAGCTTTCTTT.

At least ten counts were recorded for this clonotype. The chain couples TRBV11-2 to TRBJ2-7; D ambiguous. Trimming left V 1 base short and J 2 bases short, with 15 bases between. The CDR3 has 16 residues. CDR1 is SGHAT and CDR2 is FQNNGV in the germline V gene. The CDR3 DNA reads as TGTGCCAGCAGCTTAGTTATAGGTCCCACCGCCTACGAGCAGTACTTC. This translates into CASSLVIGPTAYEQYF.

The chain uses TRBV20-1 and TRBJ2-1; 7 nucleotides align to TRBD2. The ends lost 3 bases at V and 6 bases at J; junction bases unmatched: 5. CDR3 size: 13 residues. CDR1 is DFQATT, CDR2 SNEGSKA, per germline (reference sequence). Here the CDR3 DNA reads TGCAGTGCTAGGGTTATAGCGGGCAATGAGCAGTTCTTC. Residues: CSARVIAGNEQFF.

There are a few counts of this clonotype. The chain has TRBV7-8 and TRBJ1-3; D is unresolved. Per the germline V gene, CDR1 is SGHVS and CDR2 is FQNEAQ. The CDR3 sequence is 15 residues long. V lost 2 bases and J 3 bases, leaving 11 bases between the germline ends. In DNA form, the CDR3 reads TGTGCCAGCAGCTTAAGCCCACCCTATGGAAACACCATATATTTT. Amino acid sequence: CASSLSPPYGNTIYF.

This chain links TRBV29-1 with TRBJ2-7, with a weak D call TRBD2 (5 bases). The CDR3 consists of 12 residues. Germline lookup yields CDR1 SQVTM and CDR2 ANQGSEA. V was trimmed by 4 bases and J by 0 bases, leaving 7 bases between them. In DNA, the CDR3 is TGCAGCGTTGGACGGGGCTCCTACGAGCAGTACTTC. It specifies CSVGRGSYEQYF.

This clonotype was seen a handful of times. The chain employs TRBV12-3 or TRBV12-4 and TRBJ2-2; maybe TRBD2 (5 bases). The CDR3 contains 17 residues. V lost 7 bases to trimming and J lost 4 bases, with 22 bases between them. Here the CDR3 DNA reads TGTGCCAGCACTCCCCCCGGGTCGGGGTTCGGCACCGGGGAGCTGTTTTTT. Translated, it gives CASTPPGSGFGTGELFF.

This clonotype was detected a few times. V gene TRBV24-1 combines with J gene TRBJ2-2, with no clear D. V dropped 2 bases and J dropped 5 bases, with 2 bases sitting between them. From germline, CDR1 is KGHDR and CDR2 SFDVKD. There are 12 residues in the CDR3. CDR3 coding DNA: TGTGCCACCAGTGATTATACCGGGGAGCTGTTTTTT. This translates into CATSDYTGELFF.

This clonotype was picked up a small number of times. The chain recombines TRBV7-9 with TRBJ1-6; 9 bases map to TRBD1. The V gene end was trimmed by 5 bases and the J gene end by 9 bases; junction bases not matched to a gene: 11. This CDR3 has 16 residues. Looked up from germline, CDR1 is SEHNR and CDR2 is FQNEAQ (reference sequence). This chain's CDR3 is CASSRIYRGRGSPLHF. CDR3 nucleotides: TGTGCCAGCAGCCGAATTTACAGGGGGCGAGGTTCACCCCTCCACTTT.

Only a few counts were recorded for this clonotype. This chain uses TRBV6-5 with TRBJ2-5, with D tentatively TRBD2 (6 bases). The V and J ends lost 2 bases and 5 bases respectively, with 12 bases between them. CDR1 and CDR2 (germline): MNHEY, SVGAGI. The CDR3 runs 14 residues. CDR3 nucleotides: TGTGCCAGCAGTTACGAGCCTAGCGATGAGACCCAGTACTTC. Encoded protein: CASSYEPSDETQYF.

This clonotype has a handful of counts. The rearrangement uses TRBV6-6 and TRBJ2-7; D is possibly TRBD1 (6 bases). Germline CDR1 MNHNY, CDR2 SVGAGI (reference sequence). V lost 6 bases to trimming and J lost 5 bases, with 14 bases between them. The CDR3 is 13 amino acids. The DNA of the CDR3 is TGTGCCAGCAGGGCAGGGGCAGGGGACGAGCAGTACTTC. Amino acids: CASRAGAGDEQYF.

This clonotype was observed at least ten times. The chain is built from TRBV5-4 and TRBJ2-1; D remains ambiguous. This CDR3 region has 12 residues. V lost 2 bases to trimming and J lost 6 bases, with 6 bases between them. CDR1 is SGHNT and CDR2 is YYREEE in the germline V gene (reference sequence). CDR3 in DNA: TGTGCCAGCAGCTTAGGTCCCAATGAGCAGTTCTTC. Translated, it gives CASSLGPNEQFF. Combining the CDR3 with reference TRBV5-4 and TRBJ2-1 gives the whole variable domain ETGVTQSPTHLIKTRGQQVTLRCSSQSGHNTVSWYQQALGQGPQFIFQYYREEENGRGNFPPRFSGLQFPNYSSELNVNALELDDSALYLCASSLGPNEQFFGPGTRLTVL.

The rearrangement uses TRBV28 and TRBJ2-1; D ambiguous. The CDR3 consists of 14 residues. CDR1 and CDR2 (germline): MDHEN, SYDVKM. V shed 5 bases and J shed 7 bases, with 15 bases lying between them. CDR3 sequence (DNA): TGTGCCAGCAGTAAGGTCTTCGGAAGGAATGAGCAGTTCTTC. The encoded protein is CASSKVFGRNEQFF.

This clonotype was counted only a few times. The chain recombines TRBV5-4 with TRBJ2-1, with D unclear. The ends were cut back, 4 bases at V and 0 bases at J, with 14 bases in the middle. The CDR3 consists of 16 residues. Germline CDR1 is SGHNT and CDR2 is YYREEE (reference sequence). CDR3 bases: TGTGCCAGCAGCCCACGAAGCTCGAGCTCCTACAATGAGCAGTTCTTC. It encodes CASSPRSSSSYNEQFF.